This TCR beta chain derives from a study of tumor-infiltrating lymphocytes in primary liver carcinoma. Study at large: Men as well as women, aged 30 to 69 years, made up the patients.

The blood RNA (from unsorted whole blood) was obtained, and germline DNA was also extracted. Chronic HBV infection affected patients, none of whom had received treatment. With regard to this clonotype: This likely comes from a read error, as the CDR3 has no conserved phenylalanine or tryptophan at its end.

The germline CDR1 and CDR2 sequences are SEHNR and FQNEAQ (reference sequence). V shed 5 bases and J 6 bases; nucleotides not matched to a gene: 8. The CDR3 is 14 residues long. Reverse transcription of around 0.45 ug total RNA with a constant-region primer produced TCR beta cDNA. ARM-PCR was slightly modified, and three nested multiplex PCR rounds with it gave rise to the TCR beta libraries. It was with TRBV1-TRBV30 forward primers and a C-beta reverse primer that the first two PCR rounds were run, at roughly 11 cycles each. TCRdb re-analysed the multiplex PCR reads in MiXCR, keeping a single row per CDR3 protein. Of approximately 310,000 distinct CDR3 sequences listed, approximately 65% are singletons.

The rearrangement joins TRBV7-9 to TRBJ2-7; TRBD1 aligns across 9 bases. The sequence came from a man aged 35 to 55 with primary liver carcinoma and hepatitis B virus infection. Sequencing was performed on peripheral blood. This CDR3 is CASSRGQGASEQYS. For the CDR3, the DNA is TGTGCCAGCAGCCGGGGACAGGGAGCCTCCGAGCAGTACTCC.